This TCR beta chain was found in a study of cytomegalovirus exposure and HLA in healthy donors. The PCR made use of 60 Vbeta and 13 Jbeta primers. Sequencing was performed with immunoSEQ multiplex PCR; in TCRdb, only in-frame clones are kept and a portion is missing. This sample carries roughly 150,000 clones, around 66% of them seen once, and the ten largest clones take 3%. The sample holds a few counts of this clone. What it binds is not known. Study-wide points: Roughly even sequencing depth across donors was the assumption behind the presence/absence analyses. Rarity characterized most TCR sequences, yet some public TCRs appeared in many donors. The investigators catalogued 150 to 200 TCR beta chains as cytomegalovirus-associated. The authors later found most CMV-associated TCR beta chains appeared HLA-restricted.

CDR1 and CDR2 from the germline V gene are SGHRS and YFSETQ. V was shortened by 1 base and J by 4 bases, with 6 bases between the two germline ends. This CDR3 is built from 12 residues. The rearrangement joins TRBV5-1 to TRBJ2-7; no reliable D call. Specimen: PBMCs. This clonotype was sampled from a woman under 40 in good health and CMV-seropositive. The CDR3 loop is CASSLSAYEQYF. CDR3 DNA: TGCGCCAGCAGCTTGTCTGCGTACGAGCAGTACTTC.